This T cell receptor (beta chain) was recovered during a study of OX40 agonist ivuxolimab in advanced cancers. About this clone: The target antigen is unknown.

Sequenced by immunoSEQ multiplex PCR; TCRdb stores in-frame clones only, minus some. The data hold about 91,000 clones, with 80% to 90% observed a single time. Study-level points and caveats: The expanded peripheral T cells' antigen specificity was not determined. Expanded clones were, on average, more numerous among CD8+ T cells than CD4+. Clonal expansion by week 6 occurred in CD4+ and CD8+ blood T cells (at 0.1 to 3.0 mg/kg).

The CDR3 is made up of 12 amino acids. With 4 bases clipped from V and 5 bases from J, the junction kept 4 bases outside the gene matches. Germline-derived CDR1 and CDR2 are GTSNPN and SVGIG (reference sequence). The chain couples TRBV30 to TRBJ2-5; 7 bases fit TRBD1. This material consisted of CD4+ or CD8+ T cells sorted from blood, taken in a trial of the OX40 agonist ivuxolimab. The sequence came from an adult with an advanced solid tumor such as melanoma, head and neck, liver or kidney cancer. Written as DNA, the CDR3 is TGTGCCTGGACAGGGGGTGGGGAGACCCAGTACTTC. This codes for CAWTGGGETQYF. The full variable domain, completed using reference TRBV30 and TRBJ2-5, is SQTIHQWPATLVQPVGSPLSLECTVEGTSNPNLYWYRQAAGRGLQLLFYSVGIGQISSEVPQNLSASRPQDRQFILSSKKLLLSDSGFYLCAWTGGGETQYFGPGTRLLVL.